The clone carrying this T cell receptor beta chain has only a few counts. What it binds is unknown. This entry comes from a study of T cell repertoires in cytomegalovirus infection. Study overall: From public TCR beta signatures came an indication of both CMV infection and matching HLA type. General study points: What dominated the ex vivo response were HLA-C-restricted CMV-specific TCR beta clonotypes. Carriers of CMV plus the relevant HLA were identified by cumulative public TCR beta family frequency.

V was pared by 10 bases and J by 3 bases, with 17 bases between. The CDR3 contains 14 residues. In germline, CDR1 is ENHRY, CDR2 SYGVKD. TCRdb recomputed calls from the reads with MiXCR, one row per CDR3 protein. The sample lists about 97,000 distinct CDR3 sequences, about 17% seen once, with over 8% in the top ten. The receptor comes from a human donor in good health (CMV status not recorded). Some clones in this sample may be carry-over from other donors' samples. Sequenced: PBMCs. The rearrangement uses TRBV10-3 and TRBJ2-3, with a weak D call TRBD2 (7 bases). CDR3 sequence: CATGAGEFTDTQYF. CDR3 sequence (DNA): TGTGCCACGGGGGCGGGGGAGTTTACAGATACGCAGTATTTT.